What follows is one T cell receptor beta chain and its context. Its specificity is not known. Other DNA sequences within the sample encode an identical CDR3. The study separated CD4+ cells into CD45RA+ naive and CD45RA-negative memory subsets. The germline CDR1 and CDR2 sequences are SGHTA and FQGNSA. This CDR3 contains 16 residues. J gave up 4 bases and V 5 bases, and 11 bases lay outside the gene matches. Some clones are missing from TCRdb's copy, which holds only in-frame ones; the method was immunoSEQ multiplex PCR. Of approximately 2.5 million clones listed, more than 80% are singletons. This entry belongs to a study of shared clonotypes between healthy human individuals. Study-wide results and caveats: The four-donor shared clonotypes exceeded non-shared clonotypes in generation probability, with non-shared ones scoring lower. Only a few donors were included, so the genetic and exposure-history diversity represented was limited.

This sequence originates from a man aged 18 to 30 in good health. The chain is built from TRBV7-2 and TRBJ2-7; TRBD2 matches 10 bases. Sequencing was performed on naive CD4+ T cells sorted from blood. Stated subset: CD45RA+ positively selected. The CDR3 loop is CASSPRLAGAAYEQYF. The CDR3 region has the DNA TGTGCCAGCAGCCCTCGGCTAGCGGGAGCGGCATACGAGCAGTACTTC.